Shown below are 18 T cell receptor beta chains from a single sample sequenced in a study of high-grade serous ovarian cancer treatment subgroups. Some clones are missing from TCRdb's copy, which holds only in-frame ones; the method was immunoSEQ multiplex PCR. Of about 16,000 clones in the sample, 85% to 90% were seen once. Tumor samples were taken before definitive surgery or chemotherapy. Sample: tumor tissue. These receptors came from a human donor with high-grade serous ovarian cancer.

This rearrangement joins TRBV5-5 to TRBJ2-3; tentatively, D is TRBD2 (5 bases). The CDR3 is 15 residues long. Trimming took 4 bases from V and 2 from J, leaving 14 bases between them. Germline loops: CDR1 SGHKS, CDR2 YYEKEE (reference sequence). This CDR3 is CASSPWRLHTDTQYF. CDR3 coding DNA: TGTGCCAGCAGCCCCTGGAGGCTACACACAGATACGCAGTATTTT.

The V gene is TRBV5-1, the J gene TRBJ2-2; D is unresolved. Trimming removed 5 bases from V and 2 bases from J, with 10 bases in between. Germline CDR1 reads SGHRS; CDR2 reads YFSETQ. This CDR3 comprises 14 residues. In DNA form, the CDR3 reads TGCGCCAGCAGGGTCAGATCAAACACCGGGGAGCTGTTTTTT. Its translation is CASRVRSNTGELFF.

The chain employs TRBV11-2 and TRBJ1-2; 7 nucleotides agree with TRBD1. CDR1 SGHAT and CDR2 FQNNGV come from the germline V gene. V gave up 3 bases and J gave up 5 bases; unmatched junction bases: 9. The CDR3 runs to 15 residues. The CDR3 region is CASSFTGAATYGYTF. CDR3 sequence (DNA): TGTGCCAGCAGCTTCACAGGGGCCGCCACTTATGGCTACACCTTC.

This chain uses TRBV2 with TRBJ1-6; perhaps TRBD1 as D (5 bases). This CDR3 is 11 amino acids long. Germline values: CDR1 SNHLY, CDR2 FYNNEI. V lost 3 bases to trimming and J lost 18 bases, with 12 bases between them. DNA for the CDR3: TGTGCCAGCAGTGATACAGGACTTTACCACTTT. It is translated as CASSDTGLYHF.

The chain uses TRBV5-4 and TRBJ2-2; D call uncertain. Germline values: CDR1 SGHNT, CDR2 YYREEE (reference sequence). There are 14 residues in the CDR3. Trimming pared 2 bases from V and 2 bases from J, leaving 7 bases between. CDR3 protein: CASSFTPNTGELFF. The DNA of the CDR3 is TGTGCCAGCAGCTTCACCCCCAACACCGGGGAGCTGTTTTTT.

This chain links TRBV7-8 with TRBJ1-6; no clear D. This CDR3 spans 15 amino acids. Germline loops: CDR1 SGHVS, CDR2 FQNEAQ. V lost 5 bases and J lost 5, with 13 bases in between. CDR3 DNA: TGTGCCAGCAGCCACGGTATGACGGATAATTCACCCCTCCACTTT. Amino acid sequence: CASSHGMTDNSPLHF. Variable domain in full (rest from reference TRBV7-8 and TRBJ1-6): GAGVSQSPRYKVAKRGQDVALRCDPISGHVSLFWYQQALGQGPEFLTYFQNEAQLDKSGLPSDRFFAERPEGSVSTLKIQRTQQEDSAVYLCASSHGMTDNSPLHFGNGTRLTVT.

V gene TRBV5-1 combines with J gene TRBJ1-6; 7 nucleotides match TRBD1. Losses at the gene ends were 2 bases for V and 7 bases for J; bases not matched to a gene: 6. This CDR3 has 15 amino acids. Germline-derived CDR1 and CDR2 are SGHRS and YFSETQ. The CDR3 spells CASSLRQGVNSPLHF. The CDR3 coding sequence is TGCGCCAGCAGCTTACGGCAGGGGGTCAATTCACCCCTCCACTTT.

The sample holds a few counts of this clone. The V call is TRBV5-6, the J call TRBJ1-2; 7 bases fit TRBD1. The CDR3 runs 17 residues. Germline V lookup: CDR1 SGHDT, CDR2 YYEEEE. The V segment lost 0 bases and the J segment 2 bases; nucleotides outside the gene matches: 10. The CDR3 protein is CASSLAGTATSNYGYTF. In DNA form, the CDR3 reads TGTGCCAGCAGCTTGGCCGGGACAGCCACATCCAACTATGGCTACACCTTC.

The chain uses TRBV27 and TRBJ2-1, with 8 bases matching TRBD1. CDR3 length: 17 amino acids. After removal of 1 base from V and 8 bases from J, the junction contained 13 bases not matched to a gene. Germline-derived CDR1 and CDR2 are MNHEY and SMNVEV (reference sequence). CDR3 DNA sequence: TGTGCCAGCAGTTTATTCTCCGGGACAGGCGGGTTCTATGAGCAGTTCTTC. Amino acid sequence: CASSLFSGTGGFYEQFF.

This clone was seen only a few times. This chain joins TRBV6-1 and TRBJ1-6, with 7 bases lining up with TRBD1. CDR3 length: 14 amino acids. V trimming: 7 bases; J trimming: 10 bases; junction bases outside the gene matches: 10. CDR1 MNHNS and CDR2 SASEGT come from the germline V gene. CDR3 sequence (DNA): TGTGCCAGCACCAAGGGACAGACCTTATCACCCCTCCACTTT. The encoded protein is CASTKGQTLSPLHF.

This sequence joins TRBV5-6 and TRBJ1-6; maybe TRBD1 (6 bases). V lost 4 bases, J lost 6 bases, and 14 bases lay in between. The CDR3 runs 15 residues. The germline gives CDR1 SGHDT, CDR2 YYEEEE. For the CDR3, the DNA is TGTGCCAGCAGCACAAAGACAGGCTTTAATTCACCCCTCCACTTT. Amino acids: CASSTKTGFNSPLHF.

The chain combines TRBV7-3 with TRBJ2-1; TRBD1 matches 7 bases. V shed 5 bases and J 8 bases; nucleotides not matched to a gene: 6. The V gene's germline CDR1 is SGHTA and CDR2 FQGTGA. The CDR3 has 13 amino acids. The CDR3: CASSAGTVHEQFF. The DNA for the CDR3 is TGTGCCAGCAGCGCCGGGACAGTGCATGAGCAGTTCTTC.

V usage is TRBV25-1 and J usage is TRBJ1-5; D not resolved. Germline CDR1 and CDR2: MGHDK and SYGVNS. The length of the CDR3 is 15 residues. The V gene lost 1 base and the J gene lost 4 bases, with 11 bases spanning the gap. The CDR3 loop is CASSESGPLNQPQHF. The CDR3 DNA is TGTGCCAGCAGTGAATCAGGACCTCTGAATCAGCCCCAGCATTTT. Based on the CDR3 plus reference TRBV25-1 and TRBJ1-5, the full variable domain is EADIYQTPRYLVIGTGKKITLECSQTMGHDKMYWYQQDPGMELHLIHYSYGVNSTEKGDLSSESTVSRIRTEHFPLTLESARPSHTSQYLCASSESGPLNQPQHFGDGTRLSIL.

In its sample, this clone was seen a few times. The chain links TRBV6-1 to TRBJ1-6, with TRBD1 matching over 8 bases. Per the germline V gene, CDR1 is MNHNS and CDR2 is SASEGT. The CDR3 spans 15 residues. Losses at the gene ends were 7 bases for V and 6 bases for J; bases not matched to a gene: 8. CDR3 residues: CASTRAGGSNSPLHF. DNA of the CDR3: TGTGCCAGCACCCGGGCAGGGGGCTCTAATTCACCCCTCCACTTT.

The J gene is TRBJ2-1, the V gene TRBV20-1; D gene unclear. The CDR3 totals 10 residues. Trimming removed 3 bases from V and 8 bases from J, with 5 bases in between. Germline V lookup: CDR1 DFQATT, CDR2 SNEGSKA (reference sequence). The CDR3 DNA is TGCAGTGCTAGTAGCCATGAGCAGTTCTTC. This codes for CSASSHEQFF.

This clone was counted a single time. The genes are TRBV7-8 and TRBJ2-7, with 11 bases aligning to TRBD2. The trim removed 6 bases at V and 0 bases at J, leaving 4 bases unmatched. From germline, CDR1 is SGHVS and CDR2 FQNEAQ. This CDR3 is built from 15 residues. DNA of the CDR3: TGTGCCAGCAGGTCTAGCGGGGGGCTCTCCTACGAGCAGTACTTC. Translating it yields CASRSSGGLSYEQYF.

The CDR3 DNA reads TGTGCCAGCAGTTCCCACCCGACAGGGTGGGAGCAGTACTTC. Translation gives CASSSHPTGWEQYF. The chain has TRBV28 and TRBJ2-7, with 7 bases matching TRBD1. J gave up 7 bases and V 4 bases, and 10 bases lay outside the gene matches. This CDR3 has 14 residues. Per the germline V gene, CDR1 is MDHEN and CDR2 is SYDVKM.

The CDR3, as DNA: TGCGCCAGCAGCTTAAGGGGCACAGGGGAGACCCAGTACTTC. Translated, it gives CASSLRGTGETQYF. The chain employs TRBV5-1 and TRBJ2-5; D may be TRBD1 (6 bases). The CDR3 is made up of 14 amino acids. The V end lost 2 bases, the J end lost 5 bases, and 13 bases lay between the germline ends. The germline V gene has CDR1 SGHRS and CDR2 YFSETQ.